A selection of T cell receptor beta chains follows, all from one sample in a study of T cells in Graves' hyperthyroidism and ophthalmopathy. From the multiplex PCR reads, TCRdb called clonotypes with MiXCR, one entry per CDR3 protein. The sample holds 250,000 to 300,000 distinct CDR3 sequences, roughly 14% seen once. The sequenced material came from blood. These receptors were taken from a woman under 40 with Graves' hyperthyroidism that later progressed to Graves' ophthalmopathy. Each CDR3 is given with its conserved first and last residue. A D gene is named only where the DNA matches it firmly. Clone size, where shown, is once, few, many, or a class for clones that have expanded.

j_call | v_call | d_call | clone_size | cdr3_nt | cdr3_aa
TRBJ2-1 | TRBV14 | TRBD1 | - | TGTGCCAGCAGCCAAGGAGTGCTTTGGGGACAGAACTACAATGAGCAGTTCTTC | CASSQGVLWGQNYNEQFF
TRBJ2-1 | TRBV7-2 | - | many | TGTGCCAGCAGCCGGCGACCCTCCGAAAATGAGCAGTTCTTC | CASSRRPSENEQFF
TRBJ1-1 | TRBV28 | - | many | TGTGCCGCCCAAGAGAGCACTGAAGCTTTCTTT | CAAQESTEAFF
TRBJ1-2 | TRBV10-3 | TRBD1 | once | TGTGCCACCACGCCCGGGACAGGACTTACTAACTATGGCTACACCTTC | CATTPGTGLTNYGYTF
TRBJ1-2 | TRBV4-3 | - | - | TGCGCCAGCAGCCAAGAAACAGGGTGGGAATATGGCTACACCTTC | CASSQETGWEYGYTF
TRBJ2-2 | TRBV7-8 | TRBD1 | many | TGTGCCAGCAGCTTCGACGACAGGGGGATCCGGGAGCTGTTTTTT | CASSFDDRGIRELFF
TRBJ2-2 | TRBV12-3/TRBV12-4 | - | few | TGTGCCAGCAGTTTTGGTCAGGCCACCGGGGAGCTGTTTTTT | CASSFGQATGELFF
TRBJ2-7 | TRBV20-1 | TRBD1 | many | TGCAGTGCTGGAAGACAGGGGGCGGGCTACGAGCAGTACTTC | CSAGRQGAGYEQYF
TRBJ2-3 | TRBV7-9 | - | many | TGTGCCAGCAGCTCCCAGAGTTTCACTGGGGATACGCAGTATTTT | CASSSQSFTGDTQYF
TRBJ2-7 | TRBV20-1 | - | many | TGCAGTGCTCAGAGCAGCGGCGGCCGTGAGCAGTACTTC | CSAQSSGGREQYF
TRBJ2-1 | TRBV12-3/TRBV12-4 | TRBD2 | many | TGTGCCAGCAGTCCGCCCATCCAGCGGGATGCCAATGAGCAGTTCTTC | CASSPPIQRDANEQFF
TRBJ1-1 | TRBV7-2 | TRBD1 | many | TGTGCCAGCAGACCCGGGACAGTAGTTGAAGCTTTCTTT | CASRPGTVVEAFF
TRBJ2-7 | TRBV20-1 | - | - | TGCAGTGCTACTACCGGGACTCTCTACGAGCAGTACTTC | CSATTGTLYEQYF
TRBJ1-1 | TRBV7-2 | - | many | TGTGCCAGCAGCGTAGAGGACAGTGGGACTGAAGCTTTCTTT | CASSVEDSGTEAFF
TRBJ1-5 | TRBV28 | - | - | TGTGCCAGCAGGTCCTCTCCTACAAGGAGCAATCAGCCCCAGCATTTT | CASRSSPTRSNQPQHF
TRBJ2-1 | TRBV9 | - | many | TGTGCCAGCAGCTCGGGAGTTGAGCAGTTCTTC | CASSSGVEQFF
TRBJ2-1 | TRBV19 | TRBD1 | few | TGTGCCAGCGCAAATGGACAGGGCTACCACAATGAGCAGTTCTTC | CASANGQGYHNEQFF
TRBJ2-3 | TRBV6-1 | - | - | TGTGCCAGCAGTTCTGAACTAACTTACACAGATACGCAGTATTTT | CASSSELTYTDTQYF
TRBJ1-1 | TRBV6-1 | - | many | TGTGCCAGCAGTACTCAAAGGGAAGCTTTCTTT | CASSTQREAFF
TRBJ2-7 | TRBV6-2/TRBV6-3 | TRBD1 | many | TGTGCCAGCAGTTCCCCGAGACAGGGGAGTTCCTACGAGCAGTACTTC | CASSSPRQGSSYEQYF
TRBJ2-4 | TRBV7-9 | - | - | TGTGCCAGCAGTGGGGTCTTTAACATTCAGTACTTC | CASSGVFNIQYF
TRBJ2-3 | TRBV5-6 | - | few | TGTGCCAGCAGATCCGAGGGGGGATCTGCGGAATACACAGATACGCAGTATTTT | CASRSEGGSAEYTDTQYF
TRBJ2-5 | TRBV28 | - | many | TGTGCCAGCAGTTTATACGCGGCAGGGGTAGAGGAGACCCAGTACTTC | CASSLYAAGVEETQYF
TRBJ2-3 | TRBV5-1 | - | - | TGCGCCAGCAGCTTGGCTAGCCCCGAGGTAGATACGCAGTATTTT | CASSLASPEVDTQYF
TRBJ2-1 | TRBV20-1 | TRBD2 | many | TGCAGTGCTAGAGATTTTAAGGGGACTAGCGGGAATGAGCAGTTCTTC | CSARDFKGTSGNEQFF
TRBJ2-7 | TRBV7-9 | - | few | TGTGCCAGCAGCTTACCTCTCTCTGGGGTCTCCTACGAGCAGTACTTC | CASSLPLSGVSYEQYF
TRBJ2-1 | TRBV6-1 | TRBD2 | - | TGTGCCAGCAAAAGAGCGGGAGGGCCTGGTGATGAGCAGTTCTTC | CASKRAGGPGDEQFF
TRBJ2-7 | TRBV27 | - | many | TGTGCCAGCAGCCAGGGGGGCTACGAGCAGTACTTC | CASSQGGYEQYF
TRBJ2-7 | TRBV10-3 | TRBD1 | many | TGTGCCGTCCGCACAGGGGAAGACGAGCAGTACTTC | CAVRTGEDEQYF
TRBJ2-1 | TRBV24-1 | - | - | TGTGCCACCAGTGATGGACCTCCGAGCTCCTACAATGAGCAGTTCTTC | CATSDGPPSSYNEQFF